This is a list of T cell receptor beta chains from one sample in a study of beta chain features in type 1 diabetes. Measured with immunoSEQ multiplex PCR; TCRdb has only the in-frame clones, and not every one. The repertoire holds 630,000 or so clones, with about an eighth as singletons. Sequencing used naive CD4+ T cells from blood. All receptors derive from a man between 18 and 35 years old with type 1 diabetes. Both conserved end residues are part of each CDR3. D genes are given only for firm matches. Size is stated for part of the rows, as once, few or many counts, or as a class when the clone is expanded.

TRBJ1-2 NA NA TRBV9 TGTGCCAGCAGCCCAGACGTCGACTATGGCTACACCTTC CASSPDVDYGYTF
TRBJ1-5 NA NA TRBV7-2 TGTGCCAGCAGCTTAGGGATCCAGGGGCGACAGCCCCAGCATTTT CASSLGIQGRQPQHF
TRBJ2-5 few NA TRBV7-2 TGTGCCAGCAGCTCGAGGGCCGGCCAAGAGACCCAGTACTTC CASSSRAGQETQYF
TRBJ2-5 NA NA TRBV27 TGTGCCAGCAGTCCCCATGGCCAGGAGACCCAGTACTTC CASSPHGQETQYF
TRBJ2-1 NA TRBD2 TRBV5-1 TGCGCCAGCAGCTCCCCCGGGGGGGACGGTTACAATGAGCAGTTCTTC CASSSPGGDGYNEQFF
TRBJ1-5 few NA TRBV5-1 TGCGCCAGCAGCTTGGGTCCGGGGGATCAGCCCCAGCATTTT CASSLGPGDQPQHF
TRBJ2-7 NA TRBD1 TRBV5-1 TGCGCCAGCAGCTTGGCACCGGGGACAGGGAGATTGAGCGAGCAGTACTTC CASSLAPGTGRLSEQYF
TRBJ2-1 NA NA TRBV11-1 TGTGCCAGCAGTCCACGCCGGGACCCCGCCTCGGATGAGCAGTTCTTC CASSPRRDPASDEQFF
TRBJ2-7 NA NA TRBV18 TGTGCCAGCTCACCACAAAGGGGTAGCCTCAGCTCCTACGAGCAGTACTTC CASSPQRGSLSSYEQYF
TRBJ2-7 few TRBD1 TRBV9 TGTGCCAGCAGCGACCGGGACAGGCTTACCTACGAGCAGTACTTC CASSDRDRLTYEQYF
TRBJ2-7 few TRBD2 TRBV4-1 TGCGCCAGCAGCCACTCCGGGACTAGCGGGGAGCAGTACTTC CASSHSGTSGEQYF
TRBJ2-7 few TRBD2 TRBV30 TGTGCCTGGAGTAGGACTAGCGGTGGGGACGAGCAGTACTTC CAWSRTSGGDEQYF
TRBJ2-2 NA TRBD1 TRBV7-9 TGTGCCAGCAGCTTAATGACCTCGGGACAGTTGGCCGGGGAGCTGTTTTTT CASSLMTSGQLAGELFF
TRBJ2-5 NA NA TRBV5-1 TGCGCCAGCAGCCCGGACCGACTATCAAAAGGGGAGACCCAGTACTTC CASSPDRLSKGETQYF
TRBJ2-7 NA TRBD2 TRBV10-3 TGTGCCACCCGGATTGCCGGCGGGGGAGTCGAGCAGTACTTC CATRIAGGGVEQYF
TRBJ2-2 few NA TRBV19 TGTGCCAGTAGTATAGCAGGCAGGTTGAACACCGGGGAGCTGTTTTTT CASSIAGRLNTGELFF
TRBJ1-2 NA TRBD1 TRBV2 TGTGCCAGCAGTGATCCCGGACAGGGGAGATATGGCTACACCTTC CASSDPGQGRYGYTF
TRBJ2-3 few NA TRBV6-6 TGTGCCAGCAGGGCAACAGGGCCCCCAGATACGCAGTATTTT CASRATGPPDTQYF
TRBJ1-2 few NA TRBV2 TGTGCCAGCAGTGTCGACACCTTTGGCTACACCTTC CASSVDTFGYTF
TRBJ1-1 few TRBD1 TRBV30 TGTGCCTGGGGTATCATACAGGGGGGGACTGAAGCTTTCTTT CAWGIIQGGTEAFF
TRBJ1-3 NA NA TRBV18 TGTGCCAGCTCACCACTGGAGGCGGGAAACACCATATATTTT CASSPLEAGNTIYF
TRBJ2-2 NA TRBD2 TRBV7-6 TGTGCCAGCAGCTTAGCCCGCCTTAGCGGGACGACCGGGGAGCTGTTTTTT CASSLARLSGTTGELFF
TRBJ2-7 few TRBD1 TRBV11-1 TGTGCCAGCAGCTTGTCCGGGACAGGGAGCTCCTACGAGCAGTACTTC CASSLSGTGSSYEQYF
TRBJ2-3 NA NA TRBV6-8 TGTGCCAGCTCCCGACTGCATCCCGCGGATACGCAGTATTTT CASSRLHPADTQYF
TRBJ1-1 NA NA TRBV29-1 TGCAGCGTTAGGGCGCCCGGGGGGACTGAAGCTTTCTTT CSVRAPGGTEAFF
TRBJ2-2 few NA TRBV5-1 TGCGCCAGCAGCTTCGGAGCGGACACCGGGGAGCTGTTTTTT CASSFGADTGELFF
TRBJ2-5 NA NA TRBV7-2 TGTGCCAGCAGCTTAGGCCTTAGGTTTCAGGGAGAGACCCAGTACTTC CASSLGLRFQGETQYF
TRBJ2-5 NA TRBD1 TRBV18 TGTGCCAGCTCACCCGGACAGGGCCAAGAGACCCAGTACTTC CASSPGQGQETQYF
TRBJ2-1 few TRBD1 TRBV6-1 TGTGCCAGCAGTCGACAGGGGTACAATGAGCAGTTCTTC CASSRQGYNEQFF
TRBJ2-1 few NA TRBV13 TGTGCCAGCAGCTTAGGGCGGGCCCCGTACAATGAGCAGTTCTTC CASSLGRAPYNEQFF
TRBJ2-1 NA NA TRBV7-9 TGTGCCAGCAGCCATCAGGCGAGAGGCCGTGGCAATGAGCAGTTCTTC CASSHQARGRGNEQFF